Shown below are 21 T cell receptor beta chains from a single sample sequenced in a study of cytotoxic CD8 clonotypes in ibrutinib-treated CLL. Clones were sequenced by immunoSEQ multiplex PCR, and TCRdb holds only the in-frame ones, with some missing. Of roughly 300,000 clones in the sample, 65% to 85% were seen once. This material consisted of PBMCs, taken at disease progression, from a patient treated with ibrutinib. All receptors come from a human donor with chronic lymphocytic leukemia.

The chain joins TRBV2 to TRBJ2-7; D uncertain. In germline, CDR1 is SNHLY, CDR2 FYNNEI. This CDR3 region has 16 residues. The V and J ends lost 0 bases and 0 bases respectively, with 12 bases between them. CDR3 loop: CASSEARIASSYEQYF. CDR3 nucleotide sequence: TGTGCCAGCAGTGAAGCACGCATTGCGAGCTCCTACGAGCAGTACTTC.

The chain joins TRBV4-2 to TRBJ1-2; a possible D gene is TRBD1 (5 bases). The CDR3 loop spans 15 amino acids. Trimming removed 6 bases at V and 5 bases at J, with 19 bases between. The germline V gene has CDR1 LGHNA and CDR2 YNFKEQ. The CDR3 here is CASSLARVTGYGYTF. The CDR3, as DNA: TGTGCCAGCAGTCTCGCCAGGGTTACCGGGTATGGCTACACCTTC.

The chain employs TRBV6-5 and TRBJ2-1; weak D call: TRBD2 (5 bases). Trimming cost V 6 bases and J 4 bases, with 13 bases left between them. This CDR3 is built from 14 residues. CDR1 MNHEY and CDR2 SVGAGI come from the germline V gene. The CDR3 protein is CASSLSSGYNEQFF. The CDR3 DNA sequence: TGTGCCAGCAGCCTTTCAAGCGGTTACAATGAGCAGTTCTTC.

The chain has TRBV14 and TRBJ2-7, with 7 bases identical to TRBD1. Germline V gene lookup returns CDR1 SGHDN and CDR2 FVKESK. This CDR3 has 13 residues. V was clipped by 4 bases and J by 4 bases; unmatched bases: 4. CDR3 protein: CASSRGQQYEQYF. Written as DNA, the CDR3 is TGTGCCAGCAGCCGGGGACAGCAGTACGAGCAGTACTTC. The full variable domain, with the rest looked up from reference TRBV14 and TRBJ2-7, is EAGVTQFPSHSVIEKGQTVTLRCDPISGHDNLYWYRRVMGKEIKFLLHFVKESKQDESGMPNNRFLAERTGGTYSTLKVQPAELEDSGVYFCASSRGQQYEQYFGPGTRLTVT.

This sequence joins TRBV19 and TRBJ1-2; D possibly corresponds to TRBD1 (5 bases). The CDR3 contains 14 residues. Trimming took 4 bases from V and 7 from J, leaving 16 bases between them. Germline V lookup: CDR1 LNHDA, CDR2 SQIVND (reference sequence). CDR3 nucleotides: TGTGCCAGTAGTACCACAGGCCGACTGTCTGGCTACACCTTC. Protein product: CASSTTGRLSGYTF.

This clone was recorded a few times. The rearrangement links TRBV6-1 to TRBJ2-7, with a tentative D call TRBD2 (7 bases). The CDR3 consists of 13 residues. The germline V gene has CDR1 MNHNS and CDR2 SASEGT. Trimming took off 5 bases at V and 4 bases at J, with 12 bases between the two ends. The CDR3 spells CASSRTRGYEQYF. The CDR3 DNA follows: TGTGCCAGCAGTCGGACTAGGGGGTACGAGCAGTACTTC.

This chain connects TRBV6-1 to TRBJ2-7; 9 bases are a match to TRBD2. Unmatched junction bases numbered 6, after V lost 5 bases and J lost 4 bases. The CDR3 is 14 amino acids. Germline CDR1 is MNHNS and CDR2 is SASEGT. The CDR3 bases are TGTGCCAGCAGTCGCAGCGGGAGGCTTTACGAGCAGTACTTC. Amino acid sequence: CASSRSGRLYEQYF.

The rearrangement uses TRBV11-2 and TRBJ1-6; TRBD1 aligns across 9 bases. The trim removed 5 bases at V and 10 bases at J, leaving 6 bases unmatched. This CDR3 comprises 14 residues. Germline-derived CDR1 and CDR2 are SGHAT and FQNNGV. The CDR3 bases are TGTGCCAGCAGCCCGGGACAGGGTGGCTCACCCCTCCACTTT. It encodes CASSPGQGGSPLHF.

This clone was found once. J is TRBJ1-4 and V is TRBV7-9, with 9 bases fitting TRBD1. V was clipped by 11 bases and J by 6 bases; unmatched bases: 7. The CDR3 has 13 amino acids. The germline V gene encodes CDR1 SEHNR and CDR2 FQNEAQ (reference sequence). The CDR3 DNA reads TGTGCCGGAGGGGACAGGGTAGATGAAAAACTGTTTTTT. It translates to CAGGDRVDEKLFF.

The V and J genes are TRBV11-3 and TRBJ2-3, with 8 bases lining up with TRBD2. The CDR3 consists of 15 residues. V lost 5 bases, J lost 2 bases, and 6 bases stayed unmatched. Germline loops: CDR1 SGHNT, CDR2 YENEEA. In nucleotides, the CDR3 is TGTGCCAGCAGCCCCGGGGGGGCCCACACAGATACGCAGTATTTT. Protein: CASSPGGAHTDTQYF. Full variable domain (missing parts from reference TRBV11-3 and TRBJ2-3): EAGVVQSPRYKIIEKKQPVAFWCNPISGHNTLYWYLQNLGQGPELLIRYENEEAVDDSQLPKDRFSAERLKGVDSTLKIQPAELGDSAVYLCASSPGGAHTDTQYFGPGTRLTVL.

The V call is TRBV7-8, the J call TRBJ2-5; no definite D call. The J call may be incorrect, as the DNA end agrees better with TRBJ2-7. The CDR3 extends over 15 amino acids. Germline loops: CDR1 SGHVS, CDR2 FQNEAQ. The CDR3 DNA sequence: TGTGCCAGCAGCTTAGAAGCGAGACAAGGCTACGAGCAGTACTTC. Translating gives CASSLEARQGYEQYF.

The sample holds a few counts of this clone. This chain uses TRBV9 with TRBJ2-2; 7 bases map to TRBD2. This CDR3 region has 15 residues. Trimming cost V 0 bases and J 5 bases; bases outside gene matches: 4. Germline V gives CDR1 SGDLS, CDR2 YYNGEE. CDR3 residues: CASSVGGSGTGELFF. CDR3 nucleotide sequence: TGTGCCAGCAGCGTAGGCGGGAGTGGGACCGGGGAGCTGTTTTTT.

The chain joins TRBV29-1 to TRBJ2-1; 9 bases are shared with TRBD2. CDR3 size: 13 residues. Germline CDR1 and CDR2: SQVTM and ANQGSEA. Trimming at V came to 8 bases and at J to 6 bases, leaving 8 bases not matched to a gene. The CDR3 DNA reads TGCAGCTACGGGACTAGCCCCCTCAATGAGCAGTTCTTC. Its translation: CSYGTSPLNEQFF.

V usage is TRBV29-1 and J usage is TRBJ1-2, with TRBD1 as a possible D gene (5 bases). From germline, CDR1 is SQVTM and CDR2 ANQGSEA. The CDR3 spans 12 residues. With 6 bases removed from V and 4 bases from J, the gap between germline ends came to 12 bases. CDR3 region: CSVPTGVYGYTF. CDR3 DNA sequence: TGCAGCGTCCCGACGGGGGTCTATGGCTACACCTTC.

This chain uses TRBV9 with TRBJ2-5; no clear D. The CDR3 spans 14 residues. The V and J ends lost 0 bases and 5 bases respectively, with 11 bases between them. The germline V gene has CDR1 SGDLS and CDR2 YYNGEE. The CDR3 loop is CASSVGQVYETQYF. The DNA of the CDR3 is TGTGCCAGCAGCGTAGGGCAGGTATATGAGACCCAGTACTTC.

The rearrangement links TRBV7-9 to TRBJ1-1, with D possibly TRBD1 on 6 matching bases. This CDR3 has 12 amino acids. From germline, CDR1 is SEHNR and CDR2 FQNEAQ (reference sequence). V was clipped by 5 bases and J by 11 bases, with 15 bases between them. For the CDR3, the DNA is TGTGCCAGCAGCCCACCAGGGGCTACGGCTTTCTTT. As protein: CASSPPGATAFF.

This clone was observed a single time. The J gene is TRBJ2-7, the V gene TRBV28, with 7 bases that match TRBD2. Germline CDR1 MDHEN, CDR2 SYDVKM. This CDR3 has 15 residues. The V gene end was trimmed by 2 bases and the J gene end by 5 bases; junction bases not matched to a gene: 9. The DNA for the CDR3 is TGTGCCAGCAGTTTAGAGGAGGGCGGGAGTGACGAGCAGTACTTC. Protein sequence: CASSLEEGGSDEQYF.

This clone has only a few counts. J is TRBJ2-1 and V is TRBV10-3; TRBD1 matches 7 bases. The CDR3 runs 15 residues. Trimming at V came to 0 bases and at J to 8 bases, leaving 7 bases not matched to a gene. In germline, CDR1 is ENHRY, CDR2 SYGVKD. The CDR3 nucleotides read TGTGCCATCAGTGAGTCTCGACAGGGTACGGATGAGCAGTTCTTC. Protein: CAISESRQGTDEQFF.

The chain has TRBV14 and TRBJ1-6, with D perhaps matching TRBD1 (5 bases). The germline V gene encodes CDR1 SGHDN and CDR2 FVKESK. This CDR3 is built from 18 residues. Trimming left V 8 bases short and J 6 bases short, with 26 bases between. The CDR3 nucleotides read TGTGCCAGCTGTAGCCAATCAGAGGGGTGCTTTAGTAATTCACCCCTCCACTTT. Protein: CASCSQSEGCFSNSPLHF. Together with reference TRBV14 and TRBJ1-6, the CDR3 gives the full variable domain: EAGVTQFPSHSVIEKGQTVTLRCDPISGHDNLYWYRRVMGKEIKFLLHFVKESKQDESGMPNNRFLAERTGGTYSTLKVQPAELEDSGVYFCASCSQSEGCFSNSPLHFGNGTRLTVT.

The V and J genes are TRBV9 and TRBJ2-1; 10 bases agree with TRBD1. V dropped 8 bases and J dropped 8; count of bases not matched to a gene: 13. The CDR3 extends over 15 amino acids. CDR1 and CDR2 from the germline V gene are SGDLS and YYNGEE. CDR3 loop: CARHPGTGEGDEQFF. CDR3 in DNA: TGTGCCAGACATCCCGGGACAGGGGAGGGCGATGAGCAGTTCTTC.

The chain uses TRBV5-1 and TRBJ1-2; D may be TRBD1 (6 bases). CDR1 is SGHRS and CDR2 is YFSETQ in the germline V gene. Trimming removed 2 bases from V and 7 bases from J, with 6 bases in between. The CDR3 length is 11 residues. CDR3 loop: CASSLGGGYTF. In DNA, the CDR3 is TGCGCCAGCAGCTTAGGGGGTGGCTACACCTTC.